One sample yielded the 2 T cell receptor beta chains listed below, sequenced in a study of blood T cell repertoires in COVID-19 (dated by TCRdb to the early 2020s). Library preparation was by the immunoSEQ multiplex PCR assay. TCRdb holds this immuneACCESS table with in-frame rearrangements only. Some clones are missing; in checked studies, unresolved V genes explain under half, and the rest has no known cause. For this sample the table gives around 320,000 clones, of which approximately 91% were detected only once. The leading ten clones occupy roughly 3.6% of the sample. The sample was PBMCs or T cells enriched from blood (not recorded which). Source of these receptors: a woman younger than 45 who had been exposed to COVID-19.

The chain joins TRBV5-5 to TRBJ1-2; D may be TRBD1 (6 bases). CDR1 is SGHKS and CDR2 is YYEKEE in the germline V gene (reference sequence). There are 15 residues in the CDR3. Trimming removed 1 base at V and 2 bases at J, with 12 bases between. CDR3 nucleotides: TGTGCCAGCAGCTTGATTTCAGGGGTCAACTATGGCTACACCTTC. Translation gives CASSLISGVNYGYTF. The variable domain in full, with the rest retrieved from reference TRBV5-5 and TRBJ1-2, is DAGVTQSPTHLIKTRGQQVTLRCSPISGHKSVSWYQQVLGQGPQFIFQYYEKEERGRGNFPDRFSARQFPNYSSELNVNALLLGDSALYLCASSLISGVNYGYTFGSGTRLTVV.

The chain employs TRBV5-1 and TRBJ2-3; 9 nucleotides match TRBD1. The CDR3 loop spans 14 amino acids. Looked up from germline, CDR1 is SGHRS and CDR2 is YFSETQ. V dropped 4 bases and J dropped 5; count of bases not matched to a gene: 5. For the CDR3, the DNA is TGCGCCAGCAGCAGCCGGGACAGGGTAGATACGCAGTATTTT. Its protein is CASSSRDRVDTQYF.